Below are 22 T cell receptor beta chains sequenced from a single sample in a study of blood T cell repertoires in COVID-19. Some clones are missing from TCRdb's copy, which holds only in-frame ones; the method was immunoSEQ multiplex PCR. The sample has more than 110,000 clones, approximately 80% seen once; the top ten hold 5.5% to 7%. Material for sequencing was peripheral blood. The receptors come from a human donor in a cohort sampled during active COVID-19.

V usage is TRBV11-2 and J usage is TRBJ2-7; possible D gene TRBD2, 7 bases. Germline-derived CDR1 and CDR2 are SGHAT and FQNNGV. V was clipped by 11 bases and J by 5 bases, with 19 bases between them. The CDR3 contains 13 residues. The CDR3 DNA is TGTGCCTTCCTTAGGGGGGGGGTCCACGAGCAGTACTTC. The encoded protein is CAFLRGGVHEQYF. Based on the CDR3 plus reference TRBV11-2 and TRBJ2-7, the full variable domain is EAGVAQSPRYKIIEKRQSVAFWCNPISGHATLYWYQQILGQGPKLLIQFQNNGVVDDSQLPKDRFSAERLKGVDSTLKIQPAKLEDSAVYLCAFLRGGVHEQYFGPGTRLTVT.

V is TRBV6-1 and J is TRBJ1-4; 7 bases map to TRBD1. CDR1 is MNHNS, CDR2 SASEGT, per germline. This CDR3 region has 16 residues. J gave up 7 bases and V 4 bases, and 12 bases lay outside the gene matches. CDR3 DNA: TGTGCCAGCAGTGCATTTTTGGGGACAGCTACTGAAAAACTGTTTTTT. This encodes CASSAFLGTATEKLFF.

DNA of the CDR3: TGTGCCTGGACTCGGACAGGGTGGTTGTTTTTT. It codes for CAWTRTGWLFF. The rearrangement uses TRBV30 and TRBJ2-2; TRBD1 matches at 8 bases. CDR1 is GTSNPN, CDR2 SVGIG, per germline (reference sequence). The junction had 7 bases not matched to a gene; V was cut back by 4 bases and J by 15 bases. CDR3 length: 11 amino acids.

The J gene is TRBJ2-5, the V gene TRBV6-6, with TRBD2 matching 13 bases. V shed 0 bases and J 2 bases; nucleotides not matched to a gene: 0. From germline, CDR1 is MNHNY and CDR2 SVGAGI (reference sequence). The CDR3 loop spans 16 amino acids. Here the CDR3 reads CASSYSTSGGQETQYF. In DNA, the CDR3 is TGTGCCAGCAGTTACTCGACTAGCGGGGGGCAAGAGACCCAGTACTTC.

The chain carries TRBV9 and TRBJ1-2; D is possibly TRBD1 (5 bases). V lost 4 bases and J 6 bases, leaving 10 bases between the germline ends. CDR1 is SGDLS and CDR2 is YYNGEE in the germline V gene. This CDR3 spans 12 amino acids. The CDR3: CASSTQTDGYTF. The CDR3 DNA reads as TGTGCCAGCAGCACCCAGACAGATGGCTACACCTTC.

The chain has TRBV19 and TRBJ2-3, with TRBD1 identical over 7 bases. Trimming cost V 4 bases and J 1 base; bases outside gene matches: 2. There are 14 residues in the CDR3. CDR1 and CDR2 (germline): LNHDA, SQIVND (reference sequence). The CDR3 loop reads CASSTDRGTDTQYF. DNA of the CDR3: TGTGCCAGTAGTACAGACAGGGGCACAGATACGCAGTATTTT. Full variable domain (rest looked up from reference TRBV19 and TRBJ2-3): DGGITQSPKYLFRKEGQNVTLSCEQNLNHDAMYWYRQDPGQGLRLIYYSQIVNDFQKGDIAEGYSVSREKKESFPLTVTSAQKNPTAFYLCASSTDRGTDTQYFGPGTRLTVL.

V and J are TRBV3-1 (or the pseudogene TRBV3-2) and TRBJ2-2; no reliable D call. Trimming removed 2 bases from V and 2 bases from J, with 9 bases in between. CDR1 is LGHDT and CDR2 is YNNKEL in the germline V gene (reference sequence). This CDR3 spans 15 amino acids. In nucleotides, the CDR3 is TGTGCCAGCAGCCAATCACACATAAACACCGGGGAGCTGTTTTTT. Translating gives CASSQSHINTGELFF.

The table lists this clone with a few counts. The V and J genes are TRBV9 and TRBJ2-2; D is possibly TRBD2 (6 bases). Trimming cost V 4 bases and J 3 bases, with 10 bases left between them. Germline CDR1 reads SGDLS; CDR2 reads YYNGEE. This CDR3 spans 14 amino acids. The CDR3: CASSISGDTGELFF. DNA of the CDR3: TGTGCCAGCAGCATATCGGGGGACACCGGGGAGCTGTTTTTT.

The CDR3 region is CASSLGAGGKLFF. The CDR3 nucleotides read TGTGCCAGCAGCTTAGGAGCGGGGGGAAAACTGTTTTTT. V usage is TRBV7-9 and J usage is TRBJ1-4; D may be TRBD1 (5 bases). CDR3 size: 13 residues. V lost 1 base to trimming and J lost 10 bases, with 10 bases between them. Per germline, CDR1 SEHNR and CDR2 FQNEAQ (reference sequence).

The chain has TRBV28 and TRBJ1-5; 11 nucleotides line up with TRBD1. Trimming removed 7 bases from V and 7 bases from J; junction bases left unmatched: 6. Germline CDR1 and CDR2: MDHEN and SYDVKM. The CDR3 has 14 amino acids. CDR3 residues: CASTWTGGGQPQHF. In nucleotides, the CDR3 is TGTGCCAGCACCTGGACAGGGGGCGGGCAGCCCCAGCATTTT.

The rearrangement joins TRBV12-5 to TRBJ1-4; the D is unclear. The CDR3 is 12 amino acids. Per the germline V gene, CDR1 is LGHNT and CDR2 is FRNRAP. V was trimmed by 2 bases and J by 6 bases, leaving 4 bases between them. The CDR3 region has the DNA TGTGCTAGTGGTTTGCTCGATGAAAAACTGTTTTTT. Translation gives CASGLLDEKLFF.

This rearrangement joins TRBV14 to TRBJ1-2; D not resolved. Per germline, CDR1 SGHDN and CDR2 FVKESK. This CDR3 comprises 15 residues. With 0 bases removed from V and 4 bases from J, the gap between germline ends came to 12 bases. CDR3 in DNA: TGTGCCAGCAGCCAAGATCTTTTGGCAGTCTATGGCTACACCTTC. Translating it yields CASSQDLLAVYGYTF.

The genes are TRBV6-5 and TRBJ2-7, with TRBD2 identical over 9 bases. The CDR3 has 13 amino acids. The V gene's germline CDR1 is MNHEY and CDR2 SVGAGI. V trimming: 6 bases; J trimming: 6 bases; junction bases outside the gene matches: 6. The CDR3 spells CASRFAGGGEQYF. The CDR3 coding sequence is TGTGCCAGCAGATTCGCGGGAGGGGGCGAGCAGTACTTC.

The gene calls are TRBV18 and TRBJ1-3; D unresolved. The CDR3 has 17 residues. V was trimmed by 0 bases and J by 4 bases, leaving 16 bases between them. The germline V gene encodes CDR1 KGHSH and CDR2 LQKENI. CDR3 loop: CASSPPTESGRGNTIYF. The CDR3 nucleotides are TGTGCCAGCTCACCACCGACTGAGTCTGGGAGAGGAAACACCATATATTTT. Full variable domain (outside the CDR3, taken from reference TRBV18 and TRBJ1-3): NAGVMQNPRHLVRRRGQEARLRCSPMKGHSHVYWYRQLPEEGLKFMVYLQKENIIDESGMPKERFSAEFPKEGPSILRIQQVVRGDSAAYFCASSPPTESGRGNTIYFGEGSWLTVV.

V usage is TRBV21-1 and J usage is TRBJ2-5; the D call in the table, TRBD2, was not verified against the DNA. TRBV21-1 is designated a pseudogene. The CDR3 covers 16 residues. DNA for the CDR3: TGTGCCAGCAGCAAAGCCACTAGCGGGGGGGAAGAGACCCAGTACTTC. Its translation: CASSKATSGGEETQYF.

V and J are TRBV7-9 and TRBJ1-2, with 7 bases lining up with TRBD1. Germline CDR1 reads SEHNR; CDR2 reads FQNEAQ (reference sequence). The V and J ends lost 1 base and 7 bases, in that order; junction bases with no gene match: 6. The CDR3 sequence is 14 residues long. The DNA of the CDR3 is TGTGCCAGCAGCTTAGAGGGGGCTAATCCTGGCTACACCTTC. Translation: CASSLEGANPGYTF.

The gene calls are TRBV6-2 or TRBV6-3 and TRBJ2-7; 13 bases agree with TRBD2. V trimming: 6 bases; J trimming: 2 bases; junction bases outside the gene matches: 4. This CDR3 has 15 residues. CDR1 and CDR2 (germline): MNHEY, SVGEGT. Here the CDR3 DNA reads TGTGCCAGCAGCTTGACTAGCGGGGGGACCTACGAGCAGTACTTC. It translates to CASSLTSGGTYEQYF.

CDR3 DNA: TGTGCCAGCAGTGAAATGTTTTGGGCAGGAAAGAACACTGAAGCTTTCTTT. This codes for CASSEMFWAGKNTEAFF. The chain links TRBV25-1 to TRBJ1-1; no clear D gene. Trimming took off 2 bases at V and 1 base at J, with 17 bases between the two ends. The CDR3 loop spans 17 amino acids. In germline, CDR1 is MGHDK, CDR2 SYGVNS.

The rearrangement links TRBV18 to TRBJ2-7; TRBD2 aligns across 8 bases. The CDR3 has 15 amino acids. Germline V gene sequence: CDR1 KGHSH, CDR2 LQKENI. The V gene end was trimmed by 8 bases and the J gene end by 4 bases; junction bases not matched to a gene: 13. This CDR3 reads CASAEGGGPEYEQYF. The CDR3 region has the DNA TGTGCCAGCGCGGAAGGCGGGGGGCCCGAATACGAGCAGTACTTC.

The table lists this clone with a count of one. The chain carries TRBV3-1 (or the pseudogene TRBV3-2) and TRBJ2-7; 7 positions match TRBD1. Germline-derived CDR1 and CDR2 are LGHDT and YNNKEL (reference sequence). This CDR3 contains 14 residues. V was pared by 5 bases and J by 7 bases, with 11 bases of the junction left unmatched. CDR3 region: CASSLTGLSGEQYF. CDR3 nucleotide sequence: TGTGCCAGCAGCTTGACAGGGCTAAGTGGGGAGCAGTACTTC.

J is TRBJ2-2 and V is TRBV19, with TRBD2 identical over 9 bases. In germline, CDR1 is LNHDA, CDR2 SQIVND (reference sequence). This CDR3 is built from 14 residues. J lost 3 bases, V lost 6 bases, and 2 bases had no gene match. The CDR3 nucleotides are TGTGCCAGTAGCCAGCGGGGGGACACCGGGGAGCTGTTTTTT. Translating gives CASSQRGDTGELFF.

J is TRBJ1-1 and V is TRBV4-2; 7 nucleotides match TRBD1. Germline CDR1 is LGHNA and CDR2 is YNFKEQ. The CDR3 spans 14 residues. J lost 11 bases, V lost 0 bases, and 9 bases had no gene match. CDR3 sequence: CASSQEGGPGGAFF. The CDR3 DNA reads TGTGCCAGCAGCCAAGAAGGGGGCCCCGGTGGGGCTTTCTTT.